These 29 T cell receptor beta chains were sequenced from one sample in a study of blood T cell repertoires in COVID-19. Libraries were prepared by immunoSEQ multiplex PCR; TCRdb keeps only in-frame clonotypes and omits some of them. In the table there are about 260,000 clones, around 90% of which are singletons. The sequenced sample consisted of peripheral blood. The receptors derive from a human donor in a cohort sampled during active COVID-19.

This rearrangement joins TRBV6-5 to TRBJ1-2; the D gene is possibly TRBD1 (5 bases). CDR3 length equals 14 residues. V was trimmed by 7 bases and J by 7 bases, leaving 19 bases between them. CDR1 and CDR2 from the germline V gene are MNHEY and SVGAGI. CDR3 region: CASIPGLGGGGYTF. CDR3 in DNA: TGTGCCAGCATCCCCGGCCTGGGGGGGGGTGGCTACACCTTC.

The chain carries TRBV12-5 and TRBJ2-2, with D maybe TRBD2 (6 bases). The CDR3 is 16 amino acids. Trimming shortened V by 5 bases and J by 6 bases, and 19 bases separated the two germline ends. Germline CDR1 is LGHNT and CDR2 is FRNRAP. CDR3 protein: CASGTSRGSSAGELFF. The CDR3 nucleotides are TGTGCTAGTGGTACCTCCCGGGGGAGCTCGGCCGGGGAGCTGTTTTTT.

The rearrangement uses TRBV9 and TRBJ1-2; 8 bases align to TRBD1. The germline V gene encodes CDR1 SGDLS and CDR2 YYNGEE. This CDR3 contains 16 residues. Losses at the gene ends were 3 bases for V and 4 bases for J; bases not matched to a gene: 11. This chain's CDR3 is CASSGGDWGQAYGYTF. The CDR3 DNA follows: TGTGCCAGCAGCGGAGGGGACTGGGGACAGGCCTATGGCTACACCTTC.

J is TRBJ2-3 and V is TRBV7-9; the match to TRBD2 covers 7 bases. Germline V gene lookup returns CDR1 SEHNR and CDR2 FQNEAQ (reference sequence). The CDR3 is 16 residues long. V shed 2 bases, J shed 2 bases, and the junction held 7 bases outside the gene matches. CDR3: CASSLTFGDYTDTQYF. The CDR3 DNA sequence: TGTGCCAGCAGCTTAACATTCGGGGACTACACAGATACGCAGTATTTT.

This clone was detected once. The J gene is TRBJ2-7, the V gene TRBV6-2 or TRBV6-3; 8 positions match TRBD2. The CDR3 spans 14 residues. Germline CDR1 reads MNHEY; CDR2 reads SVGEGT. Trimming cost V 5 bases and J 3 bases; bases outside gene matches: 6. This CDR3 is CASSHPAGGYEQYF. CDR3 DNA sequence: TGTGCCAGCAGTCACCCCGCGGGGGGCTACGAGCAGTACTTC.

The chain has TRBV7-9 and TRBJ2-7; 10 nucleotides align to TRBD1. The CDR3 consists of 15 residues. The ends lost 5 bases at V and 5 bases at J; junction bases unmatched: 9. The germline V gene has CDR1 SEHNR and CDR2 FQNEAQ (reference sequence). CDR3 amino acids: CASSQTTTGGHEQYF. The CDR3 region has the DNA TGTGCCAGCAGCCAGACCACGACAGGGGGCCACGAGCAGTACTTC.

V usage is TRBV3-1 (or the pseudogene TRBV3-2) and J usage is TRBJ2-7; D is unclear. The germline V and J ends were trimmed by 10 bases and 4 bases, with 20 bases remaining between them. This CDR3 is built from 14 residues. Per the germline V gene, CDR1 is LGHDT and CDR2 is YNNKEL (reference sequence). CDR3 nucleotides: TGTGCCAATCCCTTCGTGAGCGAAAAGTACGAGCAGTACTTC. Its translation: CANPFVSEKYEQYF.

This clone has a handful of counts. The chain carries TRBV2 and TRBJ2-2; tentatively, D is TRBD1 (5 bases). The CDR3 has 14 residues. Germline CDR1 reads SNHLY; CDR2 reads FYNNEI. V was shortened by 1 base and J by 6 bases, with 9 bases between the two germline ends. CDR3: CASSEDQGPGELFF. CDR3 in DNA: TGTGCCAGCAGTGAAGATCAGGGTCCCGGGGAGCTGTTTTTT.

The chain links TRBV7-2 to TRBJ2-3; TRBD2 might be the D (5 bases). V lost 4 bases and J 2 bases, leaving 16 bases between the germline ends. Germline CDR1 is SGHTA and CDR2 is FQGNSA. This CDR3 has 16 amino acids. The CDR3, as DNA: TGTGCCAGCAGCTCCGTGGCGGGTTCAAACACAGATACGCAGTATTTT. Amino acid sequence: CASSSVAGSNTDTQYF.

This chain links TRBV5-6 with TRBJ2-7, with D perhaps matching TRBD2 (7 bases). V dropped 6 bases and J dropped 4 bases, with 20 bases sitting between them. Germline V CDR1 and CDR2: SGHDT, YYEEEE. The CDR3 covers 15 residues. This CDR3 reads CASTRGGTNAYEQYF. As DNA, the CDR3 is TGTGCCAGCACCAGGGGAGGGACTAATGCATACGAGCAGTACTTC.

This chain connects TRBV7-8 to TRBJ2-7; D may be TRBD2 (6 bases). From germline, CDR1 is SGHVS and CDR2 FQNEAQ. V lost 4 bases and J 7 bases, leaving 17 bases between the germline ends. CDR3 length: 14 residues. CDR3 loop: CASSSDYRVGEQYF. The CDR3 bases are TGTGCCAGCAGCTCGGACTACCGAGTGGGAGAGCAGTACTTC.

This chain joins TRBV30 and TRBJ1-2; D unresolved. Trimming cost V 2 bases and J 3 bases, with 4 bases left between them. The CDR3 loop spans 11 amino acids. CDR1 is GTSNPN, CDR2 SVGIG, per germline (reference sequence). As DNA, the CDR3 is TGTGCCTGGAGTTTAGACTATGGCTACACCTTC. Its translation: CAWSLDYGYTF.

This chain uses TRBV7-2 with TRBJ2-6, with D possibly being TRBD1 (5 bases). V lost 5 bases, J lost 0 bases, and 11 bases lay in between. The CDR3 covers 16 residues. Germline CDR1 reads SGHTA; CDR2 reads FQGNSA. Here the CDR3 DNA reads TGTGCCAGCAGCGGCCTAGGGGCCTCTGGGGCCAACGTCCTGACTTTC. Amino acids: CASSGLGASGANVLTF.

The rearrangement joins TRBV15 to TRBJ1-1, with 9 nucleotides matching TRBD1. V was pared by 3 bases and J by 5 bases, with 7 bases of the junction left unmatched. Germline CDR1 and CDR2: LNHNV and YYDKDF (reference sequence). This CDR3 region has 15 residues. The CDR3 sequence is CATSSDGQGKTEAFF. The CDR3 DNA reads TGTGCCACCAGCAGTGACGGACAGGGGAAAACTGAAGCTTTCTTT.

This clone was recorded only once. The rearrangement uses TRBV19 and TRBJ1-4; no clear D gene. The CDR3 is 13 amino acids. V was clipped by 5 bases and J by 0 bases, with 4 bases between them. The germline CDR1 and CDR2 sequences are LNHDA and SQIVND (reference sequence). The CDR3 sequence: CASSSATNEKLFF. The CDR3 DNA follows: TGTGCCAGTAGTTCCGCAACTAATGAAAAACTGTTTTTT.

This chain links TRBV2 with TRBJ2-5, with a possible D match to TRBD2 (5 bases). The CDR3 contains 13 residues. The ends were cut back, 6 bases at V and 5 bases at J, with 13 bases in the middle. Germline V gene sequence: CDR1 SNHLY, CDR2 FYNNEI. The CDR3 is CASSVEGWETQYF. Here the CDR3 DNA reads TGTGCCAGCAGCGTCGAGGGCTGGGAGACCCAGTACTTC.

The chain recombines TRBV5-4 with TRBJ1-2; 10 nucleotides align to TRBD1. V was clipped by 5 bases and J by 3 bases; unmatched bases: 7. Germline-derived CDR1 and CDR2 are SGHNT and YYREEE (reference sequence). CDR3 length: 15 amino acids. The CDR3 sequence is CASRTRDRGHYGYTF. The CDR3 DNA reads TGTGCCAGCAGGACCCGGGACAGGGGACACTATGGCTACACCTTC.

This rearrangement joins TRBV3-1 (or the pseudogene TRBV3-2) to TRBJ2-1, with 7 bases matching TRBD2. This CDR3 contains 16 residues. Per germline, CDR1 LGHDT and CDR2 YNNKEL (reference sequence). J was trimmed by 6 bases and V by 2 bases; bases with no gene match: 10. This CDR3 reads CASSQPGLLTFNEQFF. In DNA form, the CDR3 reads TGTGCCAGCAGCCAACCGGGACTACTTACTTTCAATGAGCAGTTCTTC.

The sample holds one count of this clone. This chain joins TRBV5-1 and TRBJ1-2, with 11 bases aligning to TRBD1. CDR3 length equals 17 residues. V was pared by 4 bases and J by 6 bases, with 14 bases of the junction left unmatched. The germline V gene encodes CDR1 SGHRS and CDR2 YFSETQ. CDR3 in DNA: TGCGCCAGCAGCGGAGCCGGGACAGGGGGAATACGAGATGGCTACACCTTC. Encoded protein: CASSGAGTGGIRDGYTF.

The V and J genes are TRBV10-3 and TRBJ2-2; D may be TRBD2 (5 bases). Trimming cost V 3 bases and J 2 bases, with 10 bases left between them. This CDR3 spans 15 amino acids. Per germline, CDR1 ENHRY and CDR2 SYGVKD. DNA for the CDR3: TGTGCCATCAGTGACCGACTACCCAACACCGGGGAGCTGTTTTTT. Amino acid sequence: CAISDRLPNTGELFF.

The chain has TRBV6-2 or TRBV6-3 and TRBJ2-5; 8 nucleotides match TRBD2. Trimming took 6 bases from V and 2 from J; bases not matched to a gene: 5. The CDR3 contains 14 residues. The germline gives CDR1 MNHEY, CDR2 SVGEGT. CDR3 protein: CASSLLADQETQYF. The DNA for the CDR3 is TGTGCCAGCAGCCTACTAGCGGATCAAGAGACCCAGTACTTC.

V usage is TRBV7-8 and J usage is TRBJ2-7; TRBD1 agrees at 7 bases. This CDR3 contains 12 residues. V lost 5 bases to trimming and J lost 6 bases; unmatched junction nucleotides: 4. Germline CDR1 SGHVS, CDR2 FQNEAQ. The CDR3 is CASSQQGSEQYF. The CDR3, as DNA: TGTGCCAGCAGCCAACAGGGGTCCGAGCAGTACTTC.

The chain links TRBV5-1 to TRBJ2-3, with D perhaps TRBD1 (6 bases). V lost 1 base and J lost 1, with 13 bases in between. The CDR3 is 16 residues long. CDR1 SGHRS and CDR2 YFSETQ come from the germline V gene. The CDR3 nucleotides are TGCGCCAGCAGCTTGTATCCAGGGGTTGGCACAGATACGCAGTATTTT. It encodes CASSLYPGVGTDTQYF.

This chain links TRBV7-9 with TRBJ2-7; the D gene is possibly TRBD1 (6 bases). V lost 7 bases and J lost 6, with 13 bases in between. Germline V gene lookup returns CDR1 SEHNR and CDR2 FQNEAQ (reference sequence). The CDR3 length is 12 residues. CDR3 loop: CASTGTRGEQYF. DNA of the CDR3: TGTGCCAGCACGGGGACAAGGGGCGAGCAGTACTTC.

CDR3 protein: CASSSSAYEQYF. CDR3 sequence (DNA): TGTGCCAGCAGCTCGAGCGCCTACGAGCAGTACTTC. The chain has TRBV7-2 and TRBJ2-7; D remains ambiguous. CDR1 is SGHTA, CDR2 FQGNSA, per germline. Trimming pared 4 bases from V and 2 bases from J, leaving 6 bases between. This CDR3 is 12 amino acids long.

V gene TRBV6-2 or TRBV6-3 combines with J gene TRBJ2-2; D gene ambiguous. Germline V gene lookup returns CDR1 MNHEY and CDR2 SVGEGT. V lost 6 bases and J 8 bases, leaving 7 bases between the germline ends. The length of the CDR3 is 11 residues. The CDR3 bases are TGTGCCAGCAGCCTCACTGGGGAGCTGTTTTTT. Translated, it gives CASSLTGELFF.

This clone was detected once. The chain combines TRBV19 with TRBJ2-7; 9 positions agree with TRBD2. CDR1 and CDR2 (germline): LNHDA, SQIVND (reference sequence). This CDR3 is 15 amino acids long. Trimming at V came to 6 bases and at J to 4 bases, leaving 10 bases not matched to a gene. The CDR3 bases are TGTGCCAGTAGGGCGGGAAGAGCGGGGGGATACGAGCAGTACTTC. Protein sequence: CASRAGRAGGYEQYF.

The gene calls are TRBV6-1 and TRBJ2-5, with 8 positions matching TRBD1. J lost 2 bases, V lost 3 bases, and 5 bases had no gene match. The CDR3 contains 15 residues. CDR1 is MNHNS, CDR2 SASEGT, per germline. The CDR3 loop is CASSDDRGLQETQYF. As DNA, the CDR3 is TGTGCCAGCAGTGACGACAGGGGCCTTCAAGAGACCCAGTACTTC.

This clone was picked up a small number of times. J is TRBJ1-1 and V is TRBV4-3; 8 positions match TRBD1. The J segment lost 1 base and the V segment lost 3 bases, leaving 13 bases of the junction unmatched. This CDR3 has 18 amino acids. Germline V CDR1 and CDR2: LGHNA, YSLEER. The DNA for the CDR3 is TGCGCCAGCAGCCAGGGATCGGGCAGGGGGCGGGGGAACACTGAAGCTTTCTTT. As protein: CASSQGSGRGRGNTEAFF.